This T cell receptor beta chain was recorded in a study of blood T cells in healthy people across ages. This clonotype was seen only a few times. Every donor contributed 7.5 to 10 milliliters of peripheral blood by blood draw. PBMCs numbering at least 6 million were isolated per sample. No fewer than 5.5 micrograms of total RNA were isolated from every sample. Through a sample-barcoded 5' primer and a J-beta primer mix, a second PCR was run for about 7 to 12 cycles. Through a template-switch adaptor with 12 random nucleotides, each cDNA molecule received a tag. MiXCR, applied by TCRdb to the 5' RACE reads, yields one record per CDR3 protein. The table has 800,000 or so distinct CDR3 sequences, about 47% seen once; the top ten hold about a sixth. Sequenced input: blood. The clonotype originates from an older man in good health.

CDR3 amino acids: CASSTGTAQGYTF. CDR3 DNA: TGTGCCAGCAGTACCGGGACCGCCCAAGGCTACACCTTC. The gene calls are TRBV6-2 or TRBV6-3 and TRBJ1-2; weak D call: TRBD1 (5 bases). The CDR3 has 13 residues. V shed 5 bases and J shed 8 bases, with 15 bases lying between them. The germline V gene has CDR1 MNHEY and CDR2 SVGEGT.